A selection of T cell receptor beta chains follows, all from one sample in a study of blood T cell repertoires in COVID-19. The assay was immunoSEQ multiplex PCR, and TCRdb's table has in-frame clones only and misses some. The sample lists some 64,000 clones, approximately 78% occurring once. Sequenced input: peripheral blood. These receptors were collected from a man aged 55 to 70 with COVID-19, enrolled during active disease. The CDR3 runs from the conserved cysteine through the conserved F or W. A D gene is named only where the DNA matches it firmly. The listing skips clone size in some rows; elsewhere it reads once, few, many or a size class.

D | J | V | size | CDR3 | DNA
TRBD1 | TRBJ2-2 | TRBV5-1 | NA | CASSRDRGSTGELFF | TGCGCCAGCAGCCGCGACAGGGGAAGCACCGGGGAGCTGTTTTTT
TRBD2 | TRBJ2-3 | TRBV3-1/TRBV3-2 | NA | CASSETAGAGTDTQYF | TGTGCCAGCAGCGAAACAGCGGGAGCGGGCACAGATACGCAGTATTTT
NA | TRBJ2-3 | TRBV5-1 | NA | CASSLGYTDTQYF | TGCGCCAGCAGCTTGGGCTACACAGATACGCAGTATTTT
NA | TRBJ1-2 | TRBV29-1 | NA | CSVGSDSESYGYTF | TGCAGCGTTGGAAGTGACAGCGAATCCTATGGCTACACCTTC
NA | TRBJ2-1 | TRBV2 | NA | CASSTGPQGTEQFF | TGTGCCAGCAGTACCGGGCCACAGGGCACTGAGCAGTTCTTC
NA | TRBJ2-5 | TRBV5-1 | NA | CASSLGGLALQETQYF | TGCGCCAGCAGCTTGGGAGGTCTAGCACTACAAGAGACCCAGTACTTC
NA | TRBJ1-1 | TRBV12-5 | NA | CASGLYGGTEAFF | TGTGCTAGTGGTTTGTACGGGGGGACTGAAGCTTTCTTT
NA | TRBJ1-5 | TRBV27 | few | CASRQLNQPQHF | TGTGCCAGCCGACAGCTCAATCAGCCCCAGCATTTT
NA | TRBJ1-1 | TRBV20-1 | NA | CSASYLNTEAFF | TGCAGTGCTAGTTATCTGAACACTGAAGCTTTCTTT
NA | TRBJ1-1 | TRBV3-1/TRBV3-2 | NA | CASSQLDRTEAFF | TGTGCCAGCAGCCAGCTGGACAGAACTGAAGCTTTCTTT
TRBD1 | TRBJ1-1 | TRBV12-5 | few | CASARGRYSSAFF | TGTGCTAGTGCCAGGGGGCGATATTCGTCAGCTTTCTTT
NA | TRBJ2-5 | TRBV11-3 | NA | CASSLGRTQETQYF | TGTGCCAGCAGCCTCGGGCGGACACAAGAGACCCAGTACTTC
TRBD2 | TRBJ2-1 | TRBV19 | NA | CASSIASGDEQFF | TGTGCCAGTAGTATAGCTAGCGGGGATGAGCAGTTCTTC
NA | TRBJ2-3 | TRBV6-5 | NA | CASRPSGRTDTQYF | TGTGCCAGCAGGCCATCAGGGAGGACAGATACGCAGTATTTT
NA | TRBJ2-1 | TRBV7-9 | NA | CASSLATGWKGNEQFF | TGTGCCAGCAGCTTAGCAACAGGTTGGAAAGGCAATGAGCAGTTCTTC
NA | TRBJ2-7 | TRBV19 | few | CASSPENFRDTTYEQYF | TGTGCCAGTAGTCCGGAGAATTTCCGGGACACAACCTACGAGCAGTACTTC
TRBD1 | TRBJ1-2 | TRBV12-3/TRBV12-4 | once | CASSLGTGAGYTF | TGTGCCAGCAGTCTCGGGACAGGGGCTGGCTACACCTTC
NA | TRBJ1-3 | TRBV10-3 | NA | CAISGGHSTIYF | TGTGCCATCAGTGGGGGGCATAGCACCATATATTTT
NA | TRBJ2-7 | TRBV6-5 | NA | CASSTWDTKYEQYF | TGTGCCAGCAGTACCTGGGACACCAAGTACGAGCAGTACTTC
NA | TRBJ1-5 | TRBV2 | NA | CASSSPGGNQPQHF | TGTGCCAGCAGTTCCCCCGGAGGCAATCAGCCCCAGCATTTT
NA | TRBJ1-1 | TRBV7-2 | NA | CASSTAGNGAEAFF | TGTGCCAGCAGCACCGCGGGTAACGGGGCTGAAGCTTTCTTT
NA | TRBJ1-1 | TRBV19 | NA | CASSAEQGTEAFF | TGTGCCAGTAGTGCCGAACAGGGAACTGAAGCTTTCTTT
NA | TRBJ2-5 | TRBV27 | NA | CASSSRSMQTQYF | TGTGCCAGCAGTTCCAGATCGATGCAGACCCAGTACTTC
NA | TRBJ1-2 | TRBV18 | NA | CASSLPDFYGYTF | TGTGCCAGCTCACTACCAGACTTCTATGGCTACACCTTC
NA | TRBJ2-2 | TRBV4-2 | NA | CASSQEGARGSAGELFF | TGTGCCAGCAGCCAAGAAGGGGCGCGGGGAAGCGCCGGGGAGCTGTTTTTT
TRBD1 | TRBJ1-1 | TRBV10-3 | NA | CATQGDLNTEAFF | TGTGCCACCCAGGGGGATCTGAACACTGAAGCTTTCTTT
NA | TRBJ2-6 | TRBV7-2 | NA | CASSVDSSHSGANVLTF | TGTGCCAGCAGCGTGGACAGTTCTCACTCTGGGGCCAACGTCCTGACTTTC
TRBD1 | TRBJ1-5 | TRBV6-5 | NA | CASRWTGAGQPQHF | TGTGCCAGCAGATGGACAGGGGCTGGTCAGCCCCAGCATTTT
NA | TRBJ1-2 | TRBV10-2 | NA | CASSDIQSLDGYTF | TGCGCCAGCAGTGACATTCAGTCCCTAGATGGCTACACCTTC
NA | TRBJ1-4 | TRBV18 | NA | CASSPRGDEKLFF | TGTGCCAGCTCACCCCGAGGAGACGAAAAACTGTTTTTT
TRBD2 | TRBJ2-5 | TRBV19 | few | CASSTGLAAETQYF | TGTGCCAGTAGTACTGGACTAGCGGCAGAGACCCAGTACTTC
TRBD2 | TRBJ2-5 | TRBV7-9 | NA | CASSFSTSGRWETQYF | TGTGCCAGCAGCTTCTCGACTAGCGGGAGGTGGGAGACCCAGTACTTC
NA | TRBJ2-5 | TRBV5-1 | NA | CASSRDNQETQYF | TGCGCCAGCAGCCGGGACAACCAAGAGACCCAGTACTTC
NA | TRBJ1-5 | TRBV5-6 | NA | CASSGRFAGQPQHF | TGTGCCAGCAGCGGGAGGTTTGCGGGCCAGCCCCAGCATTTT
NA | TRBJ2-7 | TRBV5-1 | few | CASSSTGDYEQYF | TGCGCCAGCAGCTCGACGGGGGACTACGAGCAGTACTTC
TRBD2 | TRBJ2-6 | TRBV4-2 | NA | CASSQDLAGRSGANVLTF | TGTGCCAGCAGCCAAGATCTAGCGGGACGCTCTGGGGCCAACGTCCTGACTTTC
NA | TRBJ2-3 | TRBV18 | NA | CASSPGAVTDTQYF | TGTGCCAGCTCACCAGGGGCGGTGACAGATACGCAGTATTTT
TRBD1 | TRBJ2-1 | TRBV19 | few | CASSSDRGVEQFF | TGTGCCAGTAGTTCGGACAGGGGGGTTGAGCAGTTCTTC
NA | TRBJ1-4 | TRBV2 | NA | CASSESGGELFF | TGTGCCAGCAGTGAATCTGGGGGGGAACTGTTTTTT
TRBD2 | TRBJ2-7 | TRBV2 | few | CASTLGLANSFEQYF | TGTGCCAGCACCCTCGGACTAGCGAATTCGTTTGAGCAGTACTTC
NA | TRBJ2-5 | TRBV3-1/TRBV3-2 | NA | CASSQSGTEETQYF | TGTGCCAGCAGCCAATCGGGAACCGAAGAGACCCAGTACTTC
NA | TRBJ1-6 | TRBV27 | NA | CASSLYSPSPLHF | TGTGCCAGCAGTTTATACAGTCCCTCACCCCTCCACTTT
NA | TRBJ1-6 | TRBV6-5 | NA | CASGRGGQVGTPLHF | TGTGCCAGCGGTAGGGGAGGTCAGGTCGGGACACCCCTCCACTTT
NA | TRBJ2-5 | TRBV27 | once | CASSLLPLLARGETQYF | TGTGCCAGCAGTTTATTACCCCTACTAGCGAGGGGGGAGACCCAGTACTTC
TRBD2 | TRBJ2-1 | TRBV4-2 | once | CASSQDGGRMRTSGRASEQFF | TGTGCCAGCAGCCAAGATGGGGGACGCATGCGGACTAGCGGGAGGGCGTCTGAGCAGTTCTTC
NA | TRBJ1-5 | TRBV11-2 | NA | CASSSDWAGRKHF | TGTGCCAGCAGCTCCGATTGGGCAGGGCGGAAGCATTTT